The clone carrying this T cell receptor (beta chain) was detected only a few times. This record comes from a study of CD8 T cells in ankylosing spondylitis. In TCRdb, the 5' RACE reads were re-called with MiXCR into one record per CDR3 protein. The sample contains about 320,000 distinct CDR3 sequences, around 10% of which appear only once. The CDR3 extends over 15 amino acids. The junction had 8 bases not matched to a gene; V was cut back by 6 bases and J by 5 bases. In germline, CDR1 is SQVTM, CDR2 ANQGSEA. This receptor was obtained from a female donor with ankylosing spondylitis or in good health (not recorded which). Sequencing input: blood, either unsorted or a sorted T cell fraction (not recorded which). This sequence joins TRBV29-1 and TRBJ2-7, with TRBD2 identical over 15 bases. The CDR3 nucleotides read TGCAGCGTGGGCGGACTAGCGGGAGGGGCCGACGAGCAGTACTTC. Translated: CSVGGLAGGADEQYF.